A single T cell receptor (beta chain) is shown here with its context. The sample comes from a study of blood T cell repertoires in COVID-19. Trimming stripped 2 bases from V and 1 base from J, with 7 bases between. The CDR3 sequence is 14 residues long. Germline V gene lookup returns CDR1 KGHSH and CDR2 LQKENI. Clones were sequenced by immunoSEQ multiplex PCR, and TCRdb holds only the in-frame ones, with some missing. The repertoire consists of about 230,000 clones, with about 82% occurring once and the leading ten covering 4.5% to 6%. This TCR came from a man between 45 and 60 years old with COVID-19, enrolled during active disease. V and J are TRBV18 and TRBJ2-3; possible D gene TRBD2, 5 bases. Sequencing used peripheral blood. This CDR3 is CASSPRAGTDTQYF. DNA for the CDR3: TGTGCCAGCTCACCAAGAGCGGGCACAGATACGCAGTATTTT.